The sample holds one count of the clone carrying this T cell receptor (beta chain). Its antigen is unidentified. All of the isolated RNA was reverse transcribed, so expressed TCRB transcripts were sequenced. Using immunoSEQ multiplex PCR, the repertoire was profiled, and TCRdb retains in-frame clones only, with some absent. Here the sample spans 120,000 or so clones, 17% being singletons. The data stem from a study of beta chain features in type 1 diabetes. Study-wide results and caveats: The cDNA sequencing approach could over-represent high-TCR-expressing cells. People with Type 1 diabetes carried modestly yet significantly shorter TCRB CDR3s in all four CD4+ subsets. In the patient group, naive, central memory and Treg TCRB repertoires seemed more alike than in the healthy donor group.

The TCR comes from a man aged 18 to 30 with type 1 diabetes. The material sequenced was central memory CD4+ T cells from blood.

The CDR3 DNA follows: TGTGCCAGCTCACCCACGGTTGGCACAGATACGCAGTATTTT. It translates to CASSPTVGTDTQYF. The J gene is TRBJ2-3, the V gene TRBV18; no clear D gene. This CDR3 is built from 14 residues. CDR1 is KGHSH, CDR2 LQKENI, per germline. V gave up 3 bases and J gave up 1 base, with 8 bases separating them.